This is a list of T cell receptor beta chains from one sample in a study of T cell responses to AZD1222 COVID-19 vaccine. Repertoires were generated with immunoSEQ multiplex PCR, while TCRdb's copy carries only in-frame clones and drops some. The sample has over 100,000 clones, about 88% seen once. This specimen consisted of peripheral blood, obtained on day 0 of AZD1222 vaccination. The receptors stem from an adult in good health. The CDR3 runs from the conserved cysteine through the conserved F or W. The D gene is left open where the match is weak. Clone size is shown for a subset of rows, as once, few, many or a class of expanded clone.

J gene,V gene,clone size,D gene,CDR3 protein,CDR3 DNA
TRBJ1-2,TRBV9,NA,NA,CASSPRDTHYGYTF,TGTGCCAGCAGCCCCCGGGACACCCATTATGGCTACACCTTC
TRBJ1-1,TRBV18,NA,NA,CASSNTNTEAFF,TGTGCCAGCTCAAACACGAACACTGAAGCTTTCTTT
TRBJ2-7,TRBV3-1/TRBV3-2,once,NA,CASRGAGSYEQYF,TGTGCCAGCCGTGGGGCGGGGTCCTACGAGCAGTACTTC
TRBJ2-3,TRBV11-3,NA,TRBD1,CASSRQGDTDTQYF,TGTGCCAGCAGCAGACAGGGGGACACAGATACGCAGTATTTT
TRBJ1-5,TRBV19,NA,NA,CASWGGGQPQHF,TGTGCCAGCTGGGGGGGTGGTCAGCCCCAGCATTTT
TRBJ1-3,TRBV30,NA,NA,CAWEEGTGNTIYF,TGTGCCTGGGAGGAGGGGACTGGAAACACCATATATTTT
TRBJ1-1,TRBV7-3,NA,NA,CASSELPGRRNTEAFF,TGTGCCAGCAGCGAATTACCGGGACGGAGGAACACTGAAGCTTTCTTT
TRBJ2-6,TRBV10-2,NA,NA,CASKAGLGTGANVLTF,TGCGCCTCGAAGGCAGGTCTGGGAACAGGGGCCAACGTCCTGACTTTC
TRBJ1-2,TRBV10-3,NA,NA,CAISERAPHGYTF,TGTGCCATCAGCGAGAGGGCACCCCATGGCTACACCTTC
TRBJ1-2,TRBV25-1,NA,TRBD1,CASFGEPTGRRVNYGYTF,TGTGCCAGCTTTGGGGAACCGACAGGGCGGCGTGTTAACTATGGCTACACCTTC